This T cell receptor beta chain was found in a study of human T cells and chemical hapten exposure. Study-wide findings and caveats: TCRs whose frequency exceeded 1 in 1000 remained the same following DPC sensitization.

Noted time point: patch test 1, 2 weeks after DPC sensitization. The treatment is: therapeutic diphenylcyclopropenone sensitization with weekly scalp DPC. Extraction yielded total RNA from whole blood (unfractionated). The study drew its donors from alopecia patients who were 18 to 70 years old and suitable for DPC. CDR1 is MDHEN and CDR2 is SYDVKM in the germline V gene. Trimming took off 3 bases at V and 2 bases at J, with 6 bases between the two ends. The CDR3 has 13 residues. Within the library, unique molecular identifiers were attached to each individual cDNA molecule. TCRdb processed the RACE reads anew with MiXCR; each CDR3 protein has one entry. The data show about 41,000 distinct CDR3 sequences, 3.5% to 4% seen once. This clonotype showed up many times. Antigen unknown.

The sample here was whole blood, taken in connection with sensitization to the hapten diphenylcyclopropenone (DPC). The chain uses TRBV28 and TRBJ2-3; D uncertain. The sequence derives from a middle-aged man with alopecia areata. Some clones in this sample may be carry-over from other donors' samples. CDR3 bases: TGTGCCAGCAGTTTCGACTCCACAGATACGCAGTATTTT. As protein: CASSFDSTDTQYF.